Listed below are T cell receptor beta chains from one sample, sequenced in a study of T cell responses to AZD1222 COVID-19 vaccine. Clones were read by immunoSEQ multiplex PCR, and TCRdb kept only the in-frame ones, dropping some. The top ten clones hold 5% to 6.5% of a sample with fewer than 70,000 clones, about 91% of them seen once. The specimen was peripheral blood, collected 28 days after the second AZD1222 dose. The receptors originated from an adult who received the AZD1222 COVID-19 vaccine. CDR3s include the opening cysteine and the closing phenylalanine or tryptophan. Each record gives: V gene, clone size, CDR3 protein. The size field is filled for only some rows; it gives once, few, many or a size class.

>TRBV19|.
CASSIAGGSSHYEQYF
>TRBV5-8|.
CASRLAGTFDEQYF
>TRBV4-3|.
CASSQGPGLGDEQFF
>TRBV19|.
CASSGNPGGGTDTQYF
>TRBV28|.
CASTDTGAREKLFF
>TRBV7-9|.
CASSPQPGANVLTF
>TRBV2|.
CASIQGGTGVSPLHF
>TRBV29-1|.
CSVRTSPHNEQFF
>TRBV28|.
CASTHTQGGYEQYF
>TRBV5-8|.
CASSLSTGGTDTQYF
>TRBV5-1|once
CASNTLQGQGAKYEQYF
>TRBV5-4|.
CASSLGGLAGVVDTQYF
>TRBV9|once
CASSPGGTAAHRYTF
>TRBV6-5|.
CASRSPGQSDTEAFF
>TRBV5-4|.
CASSSNRIGTAYEQYF
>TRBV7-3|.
CASTLGTEGSPLHF
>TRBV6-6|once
CASTLQLSGANVLTF
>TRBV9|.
CASSVGHQDYGYTF
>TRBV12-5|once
CASGLEPSTEAFF
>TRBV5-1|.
CASSLDVRGSYNEQFF
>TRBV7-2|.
CASSPPGAGNYEQYF
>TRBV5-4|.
CASSLGGQGALETQYF
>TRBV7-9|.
CASSSETSLANEQFF
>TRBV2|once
CASSDLAGASYEQYF
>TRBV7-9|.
CASSSLGGANEKLFF
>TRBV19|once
CASSIGGGNEKLFF
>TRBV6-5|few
CASSKGGWDGYTF